Following are 24 T cell receptor beta chains from one sample sequenced in a study of early T cells in non-severe SARS-CoV-2 infection. MiXCR, applied by TCRdb to the 5' RACE reads, yields one record per CDR3 protein. Here the sample spans roughly 80,000 distinct CDR3 sequences, around 17% being singletons. The sequencing sample was made of whole blood. These receptors came from an adult who was a healthcare worker with PCR-confirmed SARS-CoV-2 infection or an uninfected control (not recorded which).

Only a few counts were recorded for this clonotype. V gene TRBV6-6 combines with J gene TRBJ2-1; D gene ambiguous. With 0 bases removed from V and 4 bases from J, the gap between germline ends came to 13 bases. The CDR3 consists of 16 residues. Per the germline V gene, CDR1 is MNHNY and CDR2 is SVGAGI (reference sequence). CDR3: CASSYSRQNLYNEQFF. The CDR3 bases are TGTGCCAGCAGTTACTCGAGGCAGAACTTATACAATGAGCAGTTCTTC.

The chain employs TRBV3-1 and TRBJ2-1; D is uncertain. The CDR3 spans 15 residues. V was trimmed by 6 bases and J by 0 bases, leaving 12 bases between them. Germline CDR1 LGHDT, CDR2 YNNKEL (reference sequence). The CDR3 spells CASSFTSSSYNEQFF. The CDR3 DNA sequence: TGTGCCAGCAGTTTTACTTCGAGCTCCTACAATGAGCAGTTCTTC.

CDR3 in DNA: TGTGCCAGCAGTGAGGGTCGATCAGGGGTAAAAATTAACTATGGCTACACCTTC. This encodes CASSEGRSGVKINYGYTF. The chain couples TRBV2 to TRBJ1-2, with D perhaps TRBD1 (6 bases). The germline V gene encodes CDR1 SNHLY and CDR2 FYNNEI. The CDR3 length is 18 residues. Trimming took off 3 bases at V and 1 base at J, with 21 bases between the two ends.

This chain joins TRBV14 and TRBJ2-3; D remains unclear. This CDR3 has 14 amino acids. The germline V and J ends were trimmed by 1 base and 6 bases, with 11 bases remaining between them. Germline CDR1 reads SGHDN; CDR2 reads FVKESK. The chain's CDR3 is CASSQATYRDTQYF. In DNA, the CDR3 is TGTGCCAGCAGCCAAGCGACGTATAGGGATACGCAGTATTTT.

V is TRBV7-9 and J is TRBJ1-4, with D hard to call. V was trimmed by 1 base and J by 5 bases, leaving 8 bases between them. This CDR3 region has 14 residues. Germline CDR1 is SEHNR and CDR2 is FQNEAQ (reference sequence). CDR3 residues: CASSLGGSNEKLFF. The CDR3, as DNA: TGTGCCAGCAGCTTAGGGGGATCGAATGAAAAACTGTTTTTT. Variable domain in full (rest from reference TRBV7-9 and TRBJ1-4): DTGVSQNPRHKITKRGQNVTFRCDPISEHNRLYWYRQTLGQGPEFLTYFQNEAQLEKSRLLSDRFSAERPKGSFSTLEIQRTEQGDSAMYLCASSLGGSNEKLFFGSGTQLSVL.

This clonotype was seen at least ten times. This chain links TRBV19 with TRBJ2-1, with no clear D. The germline V and J ends were trimmed by 6 bases and 0 bases, with 12 bases remaining between them. CDR1 and CDR2 from the germline V gene are LNHDA and SQIVND (reference sequence). This CDR3 has 15 residues. CDR3 sequence (DNA): TGTGCCAGTAGGCTCGACCGGAGCTCCTACAATGAGCAGTTCTTC. Translation: CASRLDRSSYNEQFF.

The chain employs TRBV11-2 and TRBJ2-7, with D maybe TRBD1 (6 bases). The V end was cut by 5 bases, the J end by 1 base, with 9 bases between. Per the germline V gene, CDR1 is SGHAT and CDR2 is FQNNGV. The CDR3 has 13 residues. The CDR3 spells CASSLGQSYEQYF. CDR3 bases: TGTGCCAGCAGCCTCGGACAGTCCTACGAGCAGTACTTC.

J is TRBJ1-6 and V is TRBV7-3; no definite D call. CDR1 SGHTA and CDR2 FQGTGA come from the germline V gene. Between the trimmed V and J ends, which lost 0 bases and 1 base, there was a span of 4 bases. The CDR3 has 15 amino acids. The CDR3: CASSLTGSYNSPLHF. DNA for the CDR3: TGTGCCAGCAGCTTAACGGGATCCTATAATTCACCCCTCCACTTT.

This sequence joins TRBV7-2 and TRBJ2-1, with 9 bases that match TRBD2. V trimming: 6 bases; J trimming: 3 bases; junction bases outside the gene matches: 9. Per germline, CDR1 SGHTA and CDR2 FQGNSA. This CDR3 is built from 16 residues. CDR3 amino acids: CASSAERGAVYNEQFF. DNA for the CDR3: TGTGCCAGCAGTGCTGAGCGGGGGGCGGTCTACAATGAGCAGTTCTTC.

A few counts support this clonotype. The J gene is TRBJ2-7, the V gene TRBV19, with 7 bases matching TRBD2. Germline V gene data show CDR1 as LNHDA and CDR2 as SQIVND (reference sequence). Trimming at V came to 5 bases and at J to 4 bases, leaving 11 bases not matched to a gene. The CDR3 consists of 15 residues. CDR3 region: CASSLSGGSLYEQYF. The CDR3 region has the DNA TGTGCCAGTAGTCTTTCGGGCGGGAGCCTTTACGAGCAGTACTTC.

This clonotype was counted between two and nine times. The chain has TRBV12-3 or TRBV12-4 and TRBJ2-5; the match to TRBD2 covers 10 bases. The CDR3 totals 15 residues. J gave up 3 bases and V 6 bases, and 7 bases lay outside the gene matches. The CDR3 is CASRPAGGPEETQYF. DNA for the CDR3: TGTGCCAGCAGGCCAGCGGGAGGGCCGGAAGAGACCCAGTACTTC.

The gene calls are TRBV11-2 and TRBJ1-4, with D unclear. V lost 6 bases and J 5 bases, leaving 16 bases between the germline ends. This CDR3 spans 15 amino acids. CDR1 and CDR2 from the germline V gene are SGHAT and FQNNGV. CDR3 in DNA: TGTGCCAGCAGTTACTTGGACCGATTCAATGAAAAACTGTTTTTT. It translates to CASSYLDRFNEKLFF. Full variable domain (missing parts from reference TRBV11-2 and TRBJ1-4): EAGVAQSPRYKIIEKRQSVAFWCNPISGHATLYWYQQILGQGPKLLIQFQNNGVVDDSQLPKDRFSAERLKGVDSTLKIQPAKLEDSAVYLCASSYLDRFNEKLFFGSGTQLSVL.

The chain links TRBV11-3 to TRBJ2-2; 11 bases line up with TRBD1. The V segment lost 5 bases and the J segment 6 bases; nucleotides outside the gene matches: 8. The CDR3 is made up of 16 amino acids. Germline values: CDR1 SGHNT, CDR2 YENEEA. The CDR3 is CASSSRGQGVAGELFF. The DNA of the CDR3 is TGTGCCAGCAGCAGCCGGGGACAGGGGGTCGCCGGGGAGCTGTTTTTT. Based on the CDR3 plus reference TRBV11-3 and TRBJ2-2, the full variable domain is EAGVVQSPRYKIIEKKQPVAFWCNPISGHNTLYWYLQNLGQGPELLIRYENEEAVDDSQLPKDRFSAERLKGVDSTLKIQPAELGDSAVYLCASSSRGQGVAGELFFGEGSRLTVL.

The table lists this clonotype with a count of one. The chain has TRBV29-1 and TRBJ2-7; D perhaps matches TRBD2 (6 bases). The CDR3 loop spans 13 amino acids. In germline, CDR1 is SQVTM, CDR2 ANQGSEA. Trimming shortened V by 6 bases and J by 2 bases, and 14 bases separated the two germline ends. As DNA, the CDR3 is TGCAGCGTAGCCGGGACGGGGGCCTACGAGCAGTACTTC. As protein: CSVAGTGAYEQYF.

This clonotype was picked up a small number of times. The chain recombines TRBV10-1 with TRBJ2-1; D may be TRBD1 (6 bases). The CDR3 consists of 15 residues. The V end was cut by 5 bases, the J end by 2 bases, with 13 bases between. Germline CDR1 is WNHNN and CDR2 is SYGVQD (reference sequence). Written as DNA, the CDR3 is TGCGCCAGCAGTTCAGCAGGGGTTGCCTACAATGAGCAGTTCTTC. Its translation: CASSSAGVAYNEQFF.

There are a few counts of this clonotype. The genes are TRBV28 and TRBJ2-5; D is possibly TRBD2 (5 bases). Per germline, CDR1 MDHEN and CDR2 SYDVKM. The length of the CDR3 is 14 residues. Deletions cut 3 bases from V and 7 bases from J, with 15 bases between. The chain's CDR3 is CASSFKTPAGTQYF. The CDR3 DNA reads as TGTGCCAGCAGTTTTAAGACTCCGGCGGGGACCCAGTACTTC.

This clonotype showed up just a few times. The chain employs TRBV5-4 and TRBJ2-2, with D maybe TRBD2 (5 bases). In germline, CDR1 is SGHNT, CDR2 YYREEE (reference sequence). CDR3 length: 14 residues. The germline V and J ends were trimmed by 0 bases and 6 bases, with 9 bases remaining between them. The CDR3 DNA is TGTGCCAGCAGCTTGGAACTAGGAGCCGGGGAGCTGTTTTTT. It encodes CASSLELGAGELFF.

DNA of the CDR3: TGTGCCAGCAGCCCCCCTAGGCCGGGCCCAGATACGCAGTATTTT. It specifies CASSPPRPGPDTQYF. V is TRBV3-1 and J is TRBJ2-3; no clear D. Trimming removed 4 bases from V and 4 bases from J, with 15 bases in between. This CDR3 has 15 residues. The germline gives CDR1 LGHDT, CDR2 YNNKEL (reference sequence).

Remarks on this clonotype: One end of the junction fails to match germline, which may point to a read error. The chain couples TRBV5-1 to TRBJ1-6; D remains ambiguous. The CDR3 has 13 residues. Germline V gives CDR1 SGHRS, CDR2 YFSETQ. The CDR3 region is CASSLDPPGTLHF. CDR3 bases: TGCGCCAGCAGTTTGGACCCCCCGGGGACCCTCCACTTT.

Only a few counts were recorded for this clonotype. The chain uses TRBV20-1 and TRBJ1-3; D is uncertain. Germline CDR1 DFQATT, CDR2 SNEGSKA (reference sequence). The germline V and J ends were trimmed by 7 bases and 5 bases, with 15 bases remaining between them. There are 13 residues in the CDR3. The CDR3 protein is CSVSGDGRNTIYF. CDR3 DNA: TGCAGTGTTAGCGGCGACGGTAGAAACACCATATATTTT.

This clonotype appeared a few times. The J gene is TRBJ1-1, the V gene TRBV7-6, with unresolved D. The CDR3 has 13 residues. V shed 6 bases and J shed 1 base, with 9 bases lying between them. Germline V lookup: CDR1 SGHVS, CDR2 FNYEAQ. CDR3 coding DNA: TGTGCCAGCAGTGGCCGGGGGAACACTGAAGCTTTCTTT. Translated, it gives CASSGRGNTEAFF.

This clonotype was observed a few times. This chain connects TRBV14 to TRBJ2-7, with TRBD2 matching over 12 bases. The CDR3 is made up of 16 amino acids. Germline V gives CDR1 SGHDN, CDR2 FVKESK. V lost 3 bases, J lost 3 bases, and 6 bases stayed unmatched. CDR3: CASSHITSGRFYEQYF. In DNA, the CDR3 is TGTGCCAGCAGCCATATAACTAGCGGGAGGTTCTACGAGCAGTACTTC.

This clonotype occurred a few times. The V call is TRBV13, the J call TRBJ2-7; a weak D match, TRBD2 (6 bases). Germline-derived CDR1 and CDR2 are PRHDT and FYEKMQ (reference sequence). V gave up 8 bases and J gave up 3 bases, with 17 bases separating them. The CDR3 sequence is 14 residues long. The CDR3 loop reads CASGRRGFYYEQYF. The CDR3 DNA reads as TGTGCCAGCGGGAGGAGGGGATTCTACTACGAGCAGTACTTC. Complete variable domain (other parts from reference TRBV13 and TRBJ2-7): AAGVIQSPRHLIKEKRETATLKCYPIPRHDTVYWYQQGPGQDPQFLISFYEKMQSDKGSIPDRFSAQQFSDYHSELNMSSLELGDSALYFCASGRRGFYYEQYFGPGTRLTVT.

The chain employs TRBV2 and TRBJ2-2; 7 bases map to TRBD2. The V gene end was trimmed by 2 bases and the J gene end by 2 bases; junction bases not matched to a gene: 8. The CDR3 contains 17 residues. The germline V gene has CDR1 SNHLY and CDR2 FYNNEI. Here the CDR3 DNA reads TGTGCCAGCAGTGAACGACCGGGACTAAAAAACACCGGGGAGCTGTTTTTT. Encoded protein: CASSERPGLKNTGELFF.